One and the same sample provided the 4 T cell receptor beta chains below, sequenced in a study of blood T cells in healthy people across ages (dated by TCRdb to between 2014 and 2016). Library preparation used 5' RACE. Sequenced using an Illumina HiSeq 2500. A second PCR of about 7 to 12 cycles was performed with a sample-barcoded 5' primer and a J-beta primer mix. Clones were called with MiXCR by TCRdb after fastp trimmed the public reads at Q25, and only in-frame beta chains were retained. Under each unique CDR3 protein, matching rows form one entry showing the most common genes and DNA. The sample records about 1.1 million distinct CDR3 sequences, about two fifths of which are singletons. Clones ranked in the top ten supply around 14% of the sample. The sample comprised blood. Receptors were obtained from a man between 18 and 35 years old in good health.

This clonotype was seen just once. DNA of the CDR3: TGTGCCAGCAGTCTCACACGGGTACCCGACTATGGCTACACCTTC. Its protein product is CASSLTRVPDYGYTF. The genes are TRBV12-3 or TRBV12-4 and TRBJ1-2; D remains unclear. The V end lost 5 bases, the J end lost 3 bases, and 16 bases lay between the germline ends. This CDR3 spans 15 amino acids.

This chain uses TRBV6-6 with TRBJ1-5; D is undetermined. The CDR3 extends over 17 amino acids. V lost 7 bases and J lost 9, with 28 bases in between. The germline gives CDR1 MNHNY, CDR2 SVGAGI (reference sequence). The CDR3 is CASNSAGSVGGLGPQHF. CDR3 DNA: TGTGCCAGCAATAGCGCGGGGTCCGTGGGCGGCTTAGGGCCCCAGCATTTT.

The chain joins TRBV7-6 to TRBJ1-5; D is ambiguous. The CDR3 loop spans 16 amino acids. Germline V gene sequence: CDR1 SGHVS, CDR2 FNYEAQ. V was shortened by 5 bases and J by 5 bases, with 19 bases between the two germline ends. CDR3 sequence (DNA): TGTGCCAGCAGCCCCGGACTGAGCGGGATAGATCAGCCCCAGCATTTT. It specifies CASSPGLSGIDQPQHF.

V and J are TRBV5-4 and TRBJ1-2; 7 bases match TRBD1. The J segment lost 4 bases and the V segment lost 3 bases, leaving 18 bases of the junction unmatched. The CDR3 length is 18 residues. CDR1 and CDR2 (germline): SGHNT, YYREEE (reference sequence). The CDR3 spells CASSSGLEGTETTYGYTF. The DNA of the CDR3 is TGTGCCAGCAGCTCGGGTTTGGAAGGGACAGAAACAACCTATGGCTACACCTTC.